This T cell receptor (beta chain) was profiled in a study of blood T cell repertoires in COVID-19. Study in general: Samples taken during acute and convalescent COVID-19 were collected in the United States, Italy and Spain.

Sequenced by immunoSEQ multiplex PCR; TCRdb stores in-frame clones only, minus some. This table has approximately 260,000 clones, around 84% appearing once. In terms of age and location, participants ranged from roughly 18 to 90 years and lived in 24 US areas. The germline V and J ends were trimmed by 3 bases and 4 bases, with 23 bases remaining between them. This CDR3 is built from 19 residues. Germline CDR1 is KGHDR and CDR2 is SFDVKD. Material for sequencing was PBMCs or T cells enriched from blood (not recorded which). V usage is TRBV24-1 and J usage is TRBJ2-2; weak D call: TRBD1 (7 bases). The source of this sequence is a man aged 25-45 years with acute COVID-19. The CDR3 spells CATSDLPLGGRRGTGELFF. DNA of the CDR3: TGTGCCACCAGTGATCTTCCGCTAGGGGGCCGGCGGGGCACCGGGGAGCTGTTTTTT.